The 14 T cell receptor beta chains presented below share a single source sample, sequenced in a study of blood T cell repertoires in COVID-19 (dated by TCRdb to about 2020). Library creation used the immunoSEQ multiplex PCR assay. TCRdb carries this immuneACCESS record with in-frame sequences only. Its versions omit some clonotypes, under half of them owing to an unresolved V gene in the studies checked, with the rest unexplained. A total of roughly 380,000 clones appear in this sample, about 88% of them only once. The ten largest make up about 0.94% of the sample. The specimen sequenced was PBMCs or T cells enriched from blood (not recorded which). These TCRs come from a woman aged 25 to 45 who had been exposed to COVID-19.

V usage is TRBV5-8 and J usage is TRBJ2-3; D is uncertain. V was cut by 0 bases and J by 5 bases, with 10 bases left in between. CDR1 and CDR2 from the germline V gene are SGHTS and YDEGEE. There are 14 residues in the CDR3. CDR3 nucleotides: TGTGCCAGCAGCTTGGGGGCCGCCCAAGATACGCAGTATTTT. Translation gives CASSLGAAQDTQYF.

The chain employs TRBV2 and TRBJ2-2, with D uncertain. Trimming took 2 bases from V and 1 from J, leaving 5 bases between them. CDR3 length equals 14 residues. CDR1 is SNHLY and CDR2 is FYNNEI in the germline V gene. The CDR3 region is CASSEWQNTGELFF. The CDR3, as DNA: TGTGCCAGCAGTGAATGGCAGAACACCGGGGAGCTGTTTTTT.

This sequence joins TRBV10-3 and TRBJ2-1, with D maybe TRBD2 (6 bases). This CDR3 contains 11 residues. Looked up from germline, CDR1 is ENHRY and CDR2 is SYGVKD. The ends were cut back, 9 bases at V and 9 bases at J, with 12 bases in the middle. Here the CDR3 DNA reads TGTGCCATATCGACCGGGGGTGAGCAGTTCTTC. As protein: CAISTGGEQFF.

V usage is TRBV18 and J usage is TRBJ2-1; TRBD2 agrees at 9 bases. Germline V gives CDR1 KGHSH, CDR2 LQKENI. This CDR3 is built from 16 residues. Losses at the gene ends were 5 bases for V and 7 bases for J; bases not matched to a gene: 12. CDR3 protein: CASSTQGGGRGNEQFF. The CDR3 region has the DNA TGTGCCAGCTCAACACAAGGTGGCGGGAGGGGAAATGAGCAGTTCTTC.

The V gene is TRBV28, the J gene TRBJ2-1, with 10 positions matching TRBD1. Germline CDR1 MDHEN, CDR2 SYDVKM. V shed 6 bases, J shed 3 bases, and the junction held 5 bases outside the gene matches. The CDR3 has 15 amino acids. The CDR3 sequence: CASRGRTGGYNEQFF. For the CDR3, the DNA is TGTGCCAGCAGGGGCCGGACAGGGGGCTACAATGAGCAGTTCTTC.

The chain uses TRBV9 and TRBJ1-3, with D maybe TRBD1 (5 bases). Germline V lookup: CDR1 SGDLS, CDR2 YYNGEE. The length of the CDR3 is 15 residues. The V gene lost 3 bases and the J gene lost 0 bases, with 10 bases spanning the gap. DNA for the CDR3: TGTGCCAGCAGCGGAAGGACATTCTCTGGAAACACCATATATTTT. Protein sequence: CASSGRTFSGNTIYF.

The chain carries TRBV2 and TRBJ2-1; 9 nucleotides agree with TRBD2. The CDR3 length is 14 residues. The junction had 6 bases not matched to a gene; V was cut back by 4 bases and J by 8 bases. Germline V gene lookup returns CDR1 SNHLY and CDR2 FYNNEI. CDR3 nucleotide sequence: TGTGCCAGCAGTGCTAGCGGGACTTTGGATGAGCAGTTCTTC. This encodes CASSASGTLDEQFF.

This rearrangement joins TRBV7-9 to TRBJ2-3; 11 positions match TRBD2. Germline V lookup: CDR1 SEHNR, CDR2 FQNEAQ (reference sequence). The CDR3 is 16 residues long. V lost 4 bases, J lost 3 bases, and 6 bases stayed unmatched. This CDR3 reads CASSSRRLAGTDTQYF. The CDR3 DNA is TGTGCCAGCAGCTCCCGAAGACTAGCGGGGACAGATACGCAGTATTTT.

Concerning this clone: The sample holds other DNA sequences that translate to the same CDR3. The V gene is TRBV12-3 or TRBV12-4, the J gene TRBJ1-2, with 8 positions matching TRBD1. The CDR3 loop spans 13 amino acids. The V segment lost 5 bases and the J segment 3 bases; nucleotides outside the gene matches: 2. DNA for the CDR3: TGTGCCAGCAGTCTGGACAGGGACTATGGCTACACCTTC. Translating gives CASSLDRDYGYTF.

The chain recombines TRBV12-5 with TRBJ1-5; D unclear. The CDR3 runs to 13 residues. CDR1 is LGHNT and CDR2 is FRNRAP in the germline V gene. The V end was cut by 3 bases, the J end by 1 base, with 4 bases between. The CDR3 DNA is TGTGCTAGTGGTTTCGCGAGCAATCAGCCCCAGCATTTT. The encoded protein is CASGFASNQPQHF.

This clone showed up just once. The rearrangement uses TRBV14 and TRBJ2-3; a possible D gene is TRBD2 (6 bases). Germline CDR1 and CDR2: SGHDN and FVKESK. There are 18 residues in the CDR3. The germline V and J ends were trimmed by 0 bases and 2 bases, with 18 bases remaining between them. The DNA of the CDR3 is TGTGCCAGCAGCCAAGATCGAGGGCGGCGGGGCCCCACAGATACGCAGTATTTT. It yields the protein CASSQDRGRRGPTDTQYF.

The CDR3 here is CASSLRTDGYTF. Written as DNA, the CDR3 is TGTGCCAGCAGCCTGAGGACAGATGGCTACACCTTC. This chain joins TRBV9 and TRBJ1-2; D may be TRBD1 (6 bases). Deletions cut 4 bases from V and 6 bases from J, with 10 bases between. This CDR3 has 12 amino acids. CDR1 SGDLS and CDR2 YYNGEE come from the germline V gene.

The genes are TRBV2 and TRBJ1-5, with D possibly matching TRBD1 (5 bases). The V and J ends lost 6 bases and 7 bases respectively, with 16 bases between them. Per the germline V gene, CDR1 is SNHLY and CDR2 is FYNNEI. CDR3 size: 14 residues. CDR3 sequence reads: CASSASEGAQPQHF. As DNA, the CDR3 is TGTGCCAGCAGCGCTTCCGAAGGGGCGCAGCCCCAGCATTTT. Full variable domain (remainder filled in from reference TRBV2 and TRBJ1-5): EPEVTQTPSHQVTQMGQEVILRCVPISNHLYFYWYRQILGQKVEFLVSFYNNEISEKSEIFDDQFSVERPDGSNFTLKIRSTKLEDSAMYFCASSASEGAQPQHFGDGTRLSIL.

The chain recombines TRBV5-1 with TRBJ2-2; D is uncertain. This CDR3 comprises 14 residues. Germline V lookup: CDR1 SGHRS, CDR2 YFSETQ. Trimming removed 0 bases at V and 6 bases at J, with 9 bases between. The CDR3 protein is CASSLALSAGELFF. The CDR3 nucleotides are TGCGCCAGCAGCTTGGCTCTATCGGCCGGGGAGCTGTTTTTT.